This T cell receptor (beta chain) was retrieved from a study of blood T cell repertoires in COVID-19. Only in-frame clones appear in the TCRdb table, and some are missing; sequencing was by immunoSEQ multiplex PCR. The sample holds approximately 120,000 clones, 65% to 90% seen once. Deletions cut 1 base from V and 5 bases from J, with 9 bases between. The V gene's germline CDR1 is GTSNPN and CDR2 SVGIG (reference sequence). The CDR3 consists of 13 residues. This sequence was found in a man older than 75 with active or convalescent COVID-19. This chain links TRBV30 with TRBJ1-5; D might be TRBD1 (6 bases). The sequencing sample was made of peripheral blood. The CDR3 DNA follows: TGTGCCTGGAGTGATTCAGGGGATCAGCCCCAGCATTTT. Translated: CAWSDSGDQPQHF.